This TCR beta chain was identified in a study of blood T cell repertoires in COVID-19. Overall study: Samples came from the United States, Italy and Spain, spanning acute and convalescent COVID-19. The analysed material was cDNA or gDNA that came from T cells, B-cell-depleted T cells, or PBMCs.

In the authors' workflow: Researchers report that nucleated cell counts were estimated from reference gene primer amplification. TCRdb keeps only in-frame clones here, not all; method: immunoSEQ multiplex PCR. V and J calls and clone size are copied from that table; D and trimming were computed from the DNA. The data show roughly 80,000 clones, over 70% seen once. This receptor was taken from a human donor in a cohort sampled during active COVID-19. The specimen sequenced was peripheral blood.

In nucleotides, the CDR3 is TGCGCCAGCAGCCCCATGGGCAGAATCACAGATACGCAGTATTTT. Protein sequence: CASSPMGRITDTQYF. The chain joins TRBV5-1 to TRBJ2-3, with D hard to call. The V and J ends lost 4 bases and 2 bases respectively, with 14 bases between them. The CDR3 has 15 residues. Germline V gene data show CDR1 as SGHRS and CDR2 as YFSETQ.